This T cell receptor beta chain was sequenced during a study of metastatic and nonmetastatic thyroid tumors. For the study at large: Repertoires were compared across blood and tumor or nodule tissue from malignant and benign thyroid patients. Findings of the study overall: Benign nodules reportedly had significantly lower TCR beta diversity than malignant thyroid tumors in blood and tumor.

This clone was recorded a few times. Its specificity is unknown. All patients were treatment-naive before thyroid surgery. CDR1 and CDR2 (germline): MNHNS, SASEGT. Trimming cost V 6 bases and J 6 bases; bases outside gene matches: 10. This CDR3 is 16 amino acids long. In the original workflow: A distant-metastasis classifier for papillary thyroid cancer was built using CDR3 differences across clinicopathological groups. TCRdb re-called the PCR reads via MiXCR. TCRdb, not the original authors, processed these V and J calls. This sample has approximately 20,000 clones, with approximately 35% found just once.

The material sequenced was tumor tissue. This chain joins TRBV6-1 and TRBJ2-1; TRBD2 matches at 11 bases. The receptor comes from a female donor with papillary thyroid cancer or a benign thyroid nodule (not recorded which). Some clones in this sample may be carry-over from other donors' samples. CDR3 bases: TGTGCCAGCAGCAGAGTACTAGCGGGAGACTTCAATGAGCAGTTCTTC. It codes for CASSRVLAGDFNEQFF.